Below, 13 T cell receptor beta chains from the same sample are listed, as sequenced in a study of cytomegalovirus exposure and HLA in healthy donors. 13 Jbeta primers and 60 Vbeta primers were used for the PCR. Assay used: immunoSEQ multiplex PCR; TCRdb lists only in-frame clones, some missing. The sample includes 200,000 to 250,000 clones, more than 65% of them seen just once. Sequenced: PBMCs. These receptors were collected from a man aged 50-60 years in good health and CMV-seronegative.

This chain uses TRBV16 with TRBJ2-7; no reliable D call. There are 14 residues in the CDR3. Germline V CDR1 and CDR2: KGHSY, FQNENV. Trimming removed 2 bases from V and 5 bases from J, with 13 bases in between. The CDR3, as DNA: TGTGCCAGCAGCCAACAGTCCGGGTCTCACGAGCAGTACTTC. Translated, it gives CASSQQSGSHEQYF.

This clone showed up just a few times. The chain employs TRBV11-2 and TRBJ2-7, with TRBD2 matching over 7 bases. CDR1 and CDR2 from the germline V gene are SGHAT and FQNNGV. The CDR3 loop spans 13 amino acids. V lost 5 bases, J lost 3 bases, and 4 bases stayed unmatched. DNA of the CDR3: TGTGCCAGCAGCGTGGGGAGGGGCTACGAGCAGTACTTC. It translates to CASSVGRGYEQYF.

Comments on this clone: One end of the junction does not line up with germline, which may come from a read error. The rearrangement links TRBV2 to TRBJ2-6, with 12 bases matching TRBD1. Germline V CDR1 and CDR2: SNHLY, FYNNEI. The CDR3 loop spans 18 amino acids. CDR3 sequence reads: CASSRGQGAYSGANGLTF. CDR3 in DNA: TGTGCCAGCAGCCGGGGACAGGGGGCTTACTCTGGGGCCAACGGCCTGACTTTC.

This chain joins TRBV25-1 and TRBJ2-5, with D perhaps TRBD2 (6 bases). This CDR3 has 14 residues. Germline V gene data show CDR1 as MGHDK and CDR2 as SYGVNS. The V end was cut by 7 bases, the J end by 5 bases, with 17 bases between. In DNA, the CDR3 is TGTGCCAGCACCTCCCCGGGAGCCGGGGAGACCCAGTACTTC. Amino acids: CASTSPGAGETQYF.

This clone was detected a few times. This rearrangement joins TRBV28 to TRBJ2-7; TRBD2 matches at 10 bases. Germline assignment: CDR1 MDHEN and CDR2 SYDVKM. The CDR3 is 16 residues long. Unmatched junction bases numbered 8, after V lost 4 bases and J lost 2 bases. DNA of the CDR3: TGTGCCAGCAGTTATAGCGGGAGGAACCCGACCTACGAGCAGTACTTC. It translates to CASSYSGRNPTYEQYF.

This sequence joins TRBV10-3 and TRBJ1-1; D ambiguous. The CDR3 runs to 12 residues. Germline V lookup: CDR1 ENHRY, CDR2 SYGVKD. Trimming cost V 11 bases and J 1 base, with 11 bases left between them. CDR3 residues: CAVGRKNTEAFF. CDR3 DNA: TGTGCCGTCGGGAGGAAGAACACTGAAGCTTTCTTT.

V gene TRBV7-9 combines with J gene TRBJ2-7; TRBD2 is a possible D gene (6 bases). Trimming removed 1 base from V and 7 bases from J, with 11 bases in between. Germline CDR1 reads SEHNR; CDR2 reads FQNEAQ (reference sequence). This CDR3 region has 13 residues. The CDR3 nucleotides are TGTGCCAGCAGCTTAGACGGGGGTTATGAGCAGTACTTC. Translation: CASSLDGGYEQYF.

The chain couples TRBV19 to TRBJ1-5; 8 nucleotides match TRBD1. The V segment lost 6 bases and the J segment 2 bases; nucleotides outside the gene matches: 6. Germline V gene sequence: CDR1 LNHDA, CDR2 SQIVND (reference sequence). There are 15 residues in the CDR3. Here the CDR3 reads CASRPDRGRNQPQHF. The CDR3 coding sequence is TGTGCCAGTAGACCAGACAGGGGTCGCAATCAGCCCCAGCATTTT.

V usage is TRBV2 and J usage is TRBJ2-1; 9 nucleotides align to TRBD2. The CDR3 is made up of 16 amino acids. The V segment lost 2 bases and the J segment 1 base; nucleotides outside the gene matches: 3. Germline CDR1 reads SNHLY; CDR2 reads FYNNEI. CDR3: CASSELAGGSYNEQFF. Here the CDR3 DNA reads TGTGCCAGCAGTGAACTGGCGGGGGGGTCCTACAATGAGCAGTTCTTC.

The chain recombines TRBV5-1 with TRBJ2-5; 7 bases are a match to TRBD1. This CDR3 region has 14 residues. CDR1 is SGHRS and CDR2 is YFSETQ in the germline V gene. V was pared by 7 bases and J by 5 bases, with 11 bases of the junction left unmatched. CDR3 coding DNA: TGCGCCAGCTGTAAGACAGGGTTGACGGAGACCCAGTACTTC. The encoded protein is CASCKTGLTETQYF.

The chain uses TRBV2 and TRBJ2-1, with TRBD2 matching 9 bases. The CDR3 spans 16 residues. J was trimmed by 6 bases and V by 6 bases; bases with no gene match: 12. Germline V CDR1 and CDR2: SNHLY, FYNNEI. The CDR3 nucleotides read TGTGCCAGCAGGGTTAGCGGGAGAGGTTCGGCCAATGAGCAGTTCTTC. This sequence encodes CASRVSGRGSANEQFF.

This clone was seen just once. The rearrangement links TRBV28 to TRBJ1-2; D is uncertain. CDR3 length: 11 residues. Trimming left V 7 bases short and J 4 bases short, with 7 bases between. Germline CDR1 is MDHEN and CDR2 is SYDVKM. The DNA for the CDR3 is TGTGCCAGCACCTCTTTCTATGGCTACACCTTC. Translation gives CASTSFYGYTF.

The table lists this clone with a few counts. V and J are TRBV7-2 and TRBJ1-1, with D possibly TRBD1 on 5 matching bases. The CDR3 spans 14 residues. Germline lookup yields CDR1 SGHTA and CDR2 FQGNSA. Trimming removed 3 bases at V and 5 bases at J, with 13 bases between. CDR3 nucleotides: TGTGCCAGCAGCTTTTCAGGGCTAGGGACTGAAGCTTTCTTT. This sequence encodes CASSFSGLGTEAFF.